This T cell receptor beta chain was documented in a study of cytomegalovirus exposure and HLA in healthy donors. Study in general: In an earlier analysis, 90 million to 130 million unique TCR beta sequences were found from 150 million to 200 million T cells. Among the roughly 380 donors who were genotyped, approximately 83% fell in the genetic ancestry cluster that is associated with self-reported Caucasian donors.

V lost 7 bases and J lost 6, with 10 bases in between. Germline lookup yields CDR1 MNHEY and CDR2 SVGAGI. This CDR3 has 11 amino acids. General study findings and limits: Analysis performed later showed TCR beta chains linked to HLA being more clonally expanded than equally common others.

PCR used 60 Vbeta primers and 13 Jbeta primers. Clones were read by immunoSEQ multiplex PCR, and TCRdb kept only the in-frame ones, dropping some. This table holds roughly 120,000 clones, roughly four fifths found once. As concerns this clone: What it binds is unknown.

The sequenced sample consisted of PBMCs. The receptor was isolated from a woman aged 18-29 years in good health and CMV-seronegative. The chain is built from TRBV6-5 and TRBJ2-7; D might be TRBD2 (6 bases). As DNA, the CDR3 is TGTGCCAGCACCCAGGGAGGCGAGCAGTACTTC. It translates to CASTQGGEQYF.